These 6 T cell receptor beta chains came from one sample sequenced in a study of CD4 T cells in relation to SARS-CoV-2 and coronaviruses (dated by TCRdb to the early 2020s). CD4+ T cells from unexposed donors were collected before the COVID-19 pandemic (2011-2018). The EasySep CD4+ T cell isolation kit was used to isolate CD4+ T cells once the cultures had run for nine to eleven days. Libraries were prepared through the immunoSEQ multiplex PCR assay. Sourced from immuneACCESS, this table was stored by TCRdb with only in-frame sequences that have V and J called. A share of the clones is absent; for the studies checked, an unresolved V gene accounts for under half, and the remainder has no known explanation. The sample has 16,000 or so clones on record, about 77% of them singletons. The ten largest make up around 9.7% of the sample. For these receptors, no antigen is known. Input material: CD4+ T cells from PBMCs, cultured in vitro. Receptors originate from a human donor in good health.

The genes are TRBV7-9 and TRBJ1-6; no reliable D call. Trimming removed 1 base at V and 6 bases at J, with 4 bases between. This CDR3 comprises 13 residues. The germline gives CDR1 SEHNR, CDR2 FQNEAQ (reference sequence). CDR3 region: CASSLDTNSPLHF. CDR3 nucleotides: TGTGCCAGCAGCTTAGACACTAATTCACCCCTCCACTTT. The full variable domain, rest sourced from reference TRBV7-9 and TRBJ1-6, is DTGVSQNPRHKITKRGQNVTFRCDPISEHNRLYWYRQTLGQGPEFLTYFQNEAQLEKSRLLSDRFSAERPKGSFSTLEIQRTEQGDSAMYLCASSLDTNSPLHFGNGTRLTVT.

The rearrangement uses TRBV7-6 and TRBJ2-7; D assignment may be TRBD1 or TRBD2 (5 bases each). Germline V lookup: CDR1 SGHVS, CDR2 FNYEAQ. This CDR3 is 15 amino acids long. Trimming removed 4 bases from V and 0 bases from J, with 13 bases in between. The CDR3 bases are TGTGCCAGCAGCTACGGGGACGGAGACTCCTACGAGCAGTACTTC. Translated, it gives CASSYGDGDSYEQYF.

V is TRBV7-2 and J is TRBJ2-7; the D gene could be TRBD1 or TRBD2 (5 bases each). With 7 bases removed from V and 0 bases from J, the gap between germline ends came to 13 bases. This CDR3 is built from 14 residues. Looked up from germline, CDR1 is SGHTA and CDR2 is FQGNSA. CDR3 sequence reads: CASTSRGNSYEQYF. CDR3 DNA sequence: TGTGCCAGCACCTCGAGGGGAAACTCCTACGAGCAGTACTTC. Based on the CDR3 plus reference TRBV7-2 and TRBJ2-7, the full variable domain is GAGVSQSPSNKVTEKGKDVELRCDPISGHTALYWYRQSLGQGLEFLIYFQGNSAPDKSGLPSDRFSAERTGGSVSTLTIQRTQQEDSAVYLCASTSRGNSYEQYFGPGTRLTVT.

This chain uses TRBV27 with TRBJ1-2; D is undetermined. There are 13 residues in the CDR3. Germline V CDR1 and CDR2: MNHEY, SMNVEV (reference sequence). V was trimmed by 0 bases and J by 4 bases, leaving 6 bases between them. This CDR3 is CASSLSSGYGYTF. The DNA of the CDR3 is TGTGCCAGCAGTTTATCTTCGGGCTATGGCTACACCTTC.

The chain employs TRBV3-1 (or the pseudogene TRBV3-2) and TRBJ2-5; 7 bases match TRBD2. The germline V gene has CDR1 LGHDT and CDR2 YNNKEL (reference sequence). The CDR3 has 15 amino acids. With 1 base clipped from V and 0 bases from J, the junction kept 2 bases outside the gene matches. DNA for the CDR3: TGTGCCAGCAGCCAAGGAGCGGGGAACCAAGAGACCCAGTACTTC. Protein: CASSQGAGNQETQYF.

This clone rates as medium-sized. The J gene is TRBJ2-1, the V gene TRBV7-9; no firm D call. The CDR3 covers 15 residues. V lost 2 bases, J lost 3 bases, and 11 bases lay in between. Germline V gene sequence: CDR1 SEHNR, CDR2 FQNEAQ (reference sequence). The CDR3 bases are TGTGCCAGCAGCTTAAGTTCTGCCTTCTACAATGAGCAGTTCTTC. It encodes CASSLSSAFYNEQFF.